This T cell receptor beta chain was captured by sequencing in a study of T-cell reconstitution after alpha-beta-depleted transplantation in children. General study findings and limits: Surviving thymic progenitors and recipient T cells were the source of high TCRbeta diversity at day 60 in some patients.

TCRbeta library construction was performed incorporating unique molecular identifiers. TCRdb called the PCR reads again in MiXCR, with one record for every CDR3 protein. This sample has about 980,000 distinct CDR3 sequences, with about 26% found just once. V lost 7 bases to trimming and J lost 1 base, with 10 bases between them. The V gene's germline CDR1 is ENHRY and CDR2 SYGVKD. This CDR3 comprises 13 residues. In its sample, this clonotype was seen a few times. The antigen remains undetermined. This TCR derives from a boy under two years old who had a stem cell transplant for SCID, so the T cells may come from the graft donor. The source material was PBMCs, mostly from graft donor cells, sampled 360 days after TCRalphabeta/CD19-depleted stem cell transplant. This chain uses TRBV10-3 with TRBJ1-1; the D is unclear. The CDR3 DNA reads TGTGCCATCATCAAGGACCCGAACACTGAAGCTTTCTTT. Translation gives CAIIKDPNTEAFF.